Below, one TCR beta chain is given with its context. This table comes from immunoSEQ multiplex PCR, and its TCRdb copy is limited to in-frame clones, with some not included. The sample gives about 81,000 clones, over 75% of which show up once; about 3.4% is in the top ten. The CDR3 runs to 13 residues. The junction had 2 bases not matched to a gene; V was cut back by 3 bases and J by 5 bases. Germline CDR1 is KGHSH and CDR2 is LQKENI. The data were obtained in a study of T cell responses to AZD1222 COVID-19 vaccine. The gene calls are TRBV18 and TRBJ2-7; 9 bases are shared with TRBD1. The receptor was isolated from an adult who received the AZD1222 COVID-19 vaccine. The source was peripheral blood, collected 28 days after the second AZD1222 dose. The DNA for the CDR3 is TGTGCCAGCTCACCGGGACAGGGAGACGAGCAGTACTTC. Translating it yields CASSPGQGDEQYF.